One sample yielded the 3 T cell receptor beta chains listed below, sequenced in a study of T cell responses to AZD1222 COVID-19 vaccine. Sequencing was performed with immunoSEQ multiplex PCR; in TCRdb, only in-frame clones are kept and a portion is missing. This sample has under 150,000 clones, with approximately 85% found just once. The sample here was peripheral blood, taken on day 0 of MenACWY control vaccination. The receptor set was obtained from an adult in good health.

This chain uses TRBV7-9 with TRBJ1-2; TRBD1 matches at 7 bases. The CDR3 is made up of 13 amino acids. In germline, CDR1 is SEHNR, CDR2 FQNEAQ (reference sequence). V shed 6 bases, J shed 5 bases, and the junction held 6 bases outside the gene matches. DNA for the CDR3: TGTGCCAGCAGGTTAACAGGGGAATATGGCTACACCTTC. Protein sequence: CASRLTGEYGYTF. The variable domain in full, with the rest retrieved from reference TRBV7-9 and TRBJ1-2, is DTGVSQNPRHKITKRGQNVTFRCDPISEHNRLYWYRQTLGQGPEFLTYFQNEAQLEKSRLLSDRFSAERPKGSFSTLEIQRTEQGDSAMYLCASRLTGEYGYTFGSGTRLTVV.

The chain joins TRBV3-1 (or the pseudogene TRBV3-2) to TRBJ2-5, with unresolved D. Germline CDR1 and CDR2: LGHDT and YNNKEL (reference sequence). Trimming stripped 1 base from V and 5 bases from J, with 8 bases between. The CDR3 has 13 amino acids. DNA of the CDR3: TGTGCCAGCAGCCAAGTTGGGTCGGAGACCCAGTACTTC. This encodes CASSQVGSETQYF.

The genes are TRBV5-5 and TRBJ2-7; no definite D call. CDR1 SGHKS and CDR2 YYEKEE come from the germline V gene (reference sequence). The CDR3 loop spans 13 amino acids. V gave up 3 bases and J gave up 4 bases, with 11 bases separating them. Here the CDR3 reads CASSSIQLYEQYF. In nucleotides, the CDR3 is TGTGCCAGCAGCTCTATACAGCTTTACGAGCAGTACTTC.